Presented here are 9 T cell receptor beta chains from one specimen sequenced in a study of T-cell memory formation after mild COVID-19. One entry per CDR3 protein, called by TCRdb with MiXCR from the 5' RACE reads. The data hold about 290,000 distinct CDR3 sequences, with roughly 15% observed a single time. Sequenced material: PBMCs or a T cell subset sorted from them (not recorded which). The receptors stem from a man younger than 30 who had mild COVID-19 (a few samples of this study predate the infection). Cell type and time point are not known.

This clonotype was seen a single time. The gene calls are TRBV7-9 and TRBJ1-1; 8 positions match TRBD1. The CDR3 is made up of 17 amino acids. Per germline, CDR1 SEHNR and CDR2 FQNEAQ (reference sequence). J was trimmed by 6 bases and V by 4 bases; bases with no gene match: 16. The CDR3 nucleotides are TGTGCCAGCAGCTCGTCCCGGGACAGGTCCGGGAGCCCTGAAGCTTTCTTT. Translation gives CASSSSRDRSGSPEAFF.

Only a few counts were recorded for this clonotype. The genes are TRBV20-1 and TRBJ1-5; no firm D call. This CDR3 spans 12 amino acids. Trimming shortened V by 5 bases and J by 4 bases, and 9 bases separated the two germline ends. Germline CDR1 reads DFQATT; CDR2 reads SNEGSKA (reference sequence). CDR3 in DNA: TGCAGTGCTCCCATCAATAATCAGCCCCAGCATTTT. This gives the protein CSAPINNQPQHF.

This clonotype was detected only a few times. The gene calls are TRBV29-1 and TRBJ2-1; 13 bases are a match to TRBD2. The CDR3 loop spans 16 amino acids. J gave up 7 bases and V 4 bases, and 10 bases lay outside the gene matches. Germline V CDR1 and CDR2: SQVTM, ANQGSEA. This chain's CDR3 is CSVVLAGGKEMNEQFF. CDR3 nucleotides: TGCAGCGTTGTACTAGCGGGGGGGAAAGAGATGAATGAGCAGTTCTTC.

At least ten counts were recorded for this clonotype. This chain connects TRBV12-3 or TRBV12-4 to TRBJ1-1; possibly TRBD1 for D (5 bases). Trimming removed 6 bases at V and 5 bases at J, with 28 bases between. The CDR3 is 18 residues long. For the CDR3, the DNA is TGTGCCAGCAGAGCCCCGGGACGCCCGAACATTATAGGGACTGAAGCTTTCTTT. The encoded protein is CASRAPGRPNIIGTEAFF.

This clonotype was recorded a few times. The V gene is TRBV6-1, the J gene TRBJ1-1, with D uncertain. Germline values: CDR1 MNHNS, CDR2 SASEGT. The CDR3 sequence is 14 residues long. The V end lost 10 bases, the J end lost 0 bases, and 15 bases lay between the germline ends. As DNA, the CDR3 is TGTGCCATTTCACCCGGGAACTTGAACACTGAAGCTTTCTTT. It encodes CAISPGNLNTEAFF.

The CDR3 sequence: CASSSQTQETQYF. In DNA form, the CDR3 reads TGTGCCAGCAGCTCACAGACACAAGAGACCCAGTACTTC. V usage is TRBV6-1 and J usage is TRBJ2-5; D is unclear. CDR1 and CDR2 from the germline V gene are MNHNS and SASEGT. V lost 6 bases and J 2 bases, leaving 10 bases between the germline ends. The CDR3 has 13 residues.

In its sample, this clonotype was seen a few times. This rearrangement joins TRBV20-1 to TRBJ2-7; 9 bases fit TRBD2. V dropped 0 bases and J dropped 1; count of bases not matched to a gene: 7. This CDR3 is built from 16 residues. Germline values: CDR1 DFQATT, CDR2 SNEGSKA (reference sequence). CDR3 coding DNA: TGCAGTGCTAGAGACTGGACGGGACTAGCTTCCTACGAGCAGTACTTC. It codes for CSARDWTGLASYEQYF.

This chain uses TRBV7-2 with TRBJ2-1, with D possibly being TRBD2 (6 bases). Germline V gene sequence: CDR1 SGHTA, CDR2 FQGNSA. V was shortened by 1 base and J by 8 bases, with 18 bases between the two germline ends. This CDR3 is built from 16 residues. CDR3 bases: TGTGCCAGCAGCTTAGGAACTAGCCTAAATGGTGATGAGCAGTTCTTC. Residues: CASSLGTSLNGDEQFF.

This clonotype occurred a few times. This chain connects TRBV7-9 to TRBJ1-2, with TRBD1 identical over 7 bases. This CDR3 contains 17 residues. With 6 bases clipped from V and 2 bases from J, the junction kept 15 bases outside the gene matches. CDR1 and CDR2 from the germline V gene are SEHNR and FQNEAQ (reference sequence). The CDR3 sequence is CASRDTGTDALNYGYTF. CDR3 coding DNA: TGTGCCAGCAGGGACACCGGGACAGACGCCTTAAACTATGGCTACACCTTC.